What follows is one T cell receptor beta chain and its context. Trimming pared 4 bases from V and 8 bases from J, leaving 18 bases between. The CDR3 is made up of 14 amino acids. Germline assignment: CDR1 SGDLS and CDR2 YYNGEE. This entry comes from a study of blood T cell repertoires in COVID-19. The overall study: Acute and convalescent COVID-19 samples came from the United States, Italy and Spain.

Enrollees, about 18 to 89 years old, lived in around 23 US areas. Cohort allocation depended upon clinical history that participants reported. In the original analysis: The assay estimated nucleated cells by amplifying reference gene primers. Generated by immunoSEQ multiplex PCR, the TCRdb table keeps only in-frame clones and is missing some. V, J and clone size derive from that table, while D and trimming were established from the DNA sequence. Of 200,000 to 300,000 clones detected, 85% to 90% appear once; the ten largest clones hold over 0.75%. The chain combines TRBV9 with TRBJ1-2, with D possibly matching TRBD1 (6 bases). The sample comprised PBMCs or T cells enriched from blood (not recorded which). The origin of this receptor is a man aged 45-65 years who had been exposed to COVID-19. The CDR3 DNA is TGTGCCAGCAGCCCTACAGGGTCCCCTATCGGCTACACCTTC. It encodes CASSPTGSPIGYTF.